The TCR beta chain described here comes from a study of T cell responses to AZD1222 COVID-19 vaccine. Background on the study: Investigators merged groups given second doses at roughly 4 or roughly 12 weeks.

The length of the CDR3 is 13 residues. Germline V gene sequence: CDR1 SQVTM, CDR2 ANQGSEA. V lost 3 bases to trimming and J lost 0 bases, with 6 bases between them. Data came from immunoSEQ multiplex PCR; TCRdb stores just in-frame clones and leaves some out. The sample holds around 86,000 clones; around 90% are singletons and the top ten take roughly 9.1%. The J gene is TRBJ2-1, the V gene TRBV29-1; no clear D. This material consisted of peripheral blood, taken on day 0 of AZD1222 vaccination. This sequence was found in an adult in good health. CDR3 DNA: TGCAGCGTTGACTCGAGCTCCTACAATGAGCAGTTCTTC. Translating it yields CSVDSSSYNEQFF.